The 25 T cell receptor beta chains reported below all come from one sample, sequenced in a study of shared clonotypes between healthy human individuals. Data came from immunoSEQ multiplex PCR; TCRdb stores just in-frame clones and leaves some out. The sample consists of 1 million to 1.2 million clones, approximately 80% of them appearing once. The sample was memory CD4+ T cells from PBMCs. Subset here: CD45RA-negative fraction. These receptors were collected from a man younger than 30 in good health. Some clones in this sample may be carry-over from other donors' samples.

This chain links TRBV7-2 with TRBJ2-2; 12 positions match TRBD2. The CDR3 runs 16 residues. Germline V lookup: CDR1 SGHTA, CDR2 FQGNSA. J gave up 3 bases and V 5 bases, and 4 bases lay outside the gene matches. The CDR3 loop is CASSRGTSGYTGELFF. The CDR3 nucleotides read TGTGCCAGCAGCCGTGGGACTAGCGGGTACACCGGGGAGCTGTTTTTT.

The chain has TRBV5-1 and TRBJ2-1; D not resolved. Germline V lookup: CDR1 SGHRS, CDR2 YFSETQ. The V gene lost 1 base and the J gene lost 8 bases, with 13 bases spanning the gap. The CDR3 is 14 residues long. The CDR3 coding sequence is TGCGCCAGCAGCTTGTCTGCTAGTTTCGATGAGCAGTTCTTC. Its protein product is CASSLSASFDEQFF.

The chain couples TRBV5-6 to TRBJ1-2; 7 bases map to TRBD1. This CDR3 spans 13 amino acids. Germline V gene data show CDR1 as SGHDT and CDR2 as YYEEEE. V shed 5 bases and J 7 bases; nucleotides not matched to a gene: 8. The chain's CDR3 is CASSADRAAGYTF. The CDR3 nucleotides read TGTGCCAGCAGTGCCGACAGGGCCGCTGGCTACACCTTC.

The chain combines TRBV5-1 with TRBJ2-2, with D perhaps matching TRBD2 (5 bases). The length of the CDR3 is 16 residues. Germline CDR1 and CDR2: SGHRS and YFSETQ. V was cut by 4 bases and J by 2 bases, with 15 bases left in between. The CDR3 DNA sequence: TGCGCCAGCAGCCAAACCGCCGGGGTAAACACCGGGGAGCTGTTTTTT. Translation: CASSQTAGVNTGELFF.

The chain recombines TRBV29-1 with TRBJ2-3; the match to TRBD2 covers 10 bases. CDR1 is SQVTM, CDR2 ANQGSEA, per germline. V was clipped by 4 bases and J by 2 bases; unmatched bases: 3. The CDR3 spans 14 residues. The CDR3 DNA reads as TGCAGCGTTGGGACTAGCGGAATCACAGATACGCAGTATTTT. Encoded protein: CSVGTSGITDTQYF.

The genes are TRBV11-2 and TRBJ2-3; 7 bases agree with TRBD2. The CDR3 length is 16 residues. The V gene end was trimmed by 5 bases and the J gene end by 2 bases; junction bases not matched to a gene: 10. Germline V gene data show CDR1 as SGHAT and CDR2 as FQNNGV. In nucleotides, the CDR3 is TGTGCCAGCAGCACTGGAGCTAGCGGAAACACAGATACGCAGTATTTT. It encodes CASSTGASGNTDTQYF.

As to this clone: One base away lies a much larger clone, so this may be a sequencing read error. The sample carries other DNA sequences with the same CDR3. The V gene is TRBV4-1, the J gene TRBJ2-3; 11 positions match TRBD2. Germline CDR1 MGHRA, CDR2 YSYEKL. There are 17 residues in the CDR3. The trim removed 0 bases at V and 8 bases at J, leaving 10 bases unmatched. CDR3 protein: CASSQDHQLAGGGTQYF. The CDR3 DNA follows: TGCGCCAGCAGCCAAGATCATCAGCTAGCGGGAGGTGGTACGCAGTATTTT.

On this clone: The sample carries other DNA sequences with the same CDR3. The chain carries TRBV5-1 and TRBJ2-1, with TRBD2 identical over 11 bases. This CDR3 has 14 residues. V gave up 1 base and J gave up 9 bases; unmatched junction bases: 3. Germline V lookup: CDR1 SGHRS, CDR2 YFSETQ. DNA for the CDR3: TGCGCCAGCAGCTTGACTAGCGGGAGTACTGAGCAGTTCTTC. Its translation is CASSLTSGSTEQFF.

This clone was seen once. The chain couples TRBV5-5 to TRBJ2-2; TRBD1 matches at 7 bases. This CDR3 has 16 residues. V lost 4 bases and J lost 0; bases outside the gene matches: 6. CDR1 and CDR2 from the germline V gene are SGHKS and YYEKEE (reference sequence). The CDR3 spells CASSTTGTANTGELFF. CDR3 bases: TGTGCCAGCAGCACCACCGGGACAGCGAACACCGGGGAGCTGTTTTTT.

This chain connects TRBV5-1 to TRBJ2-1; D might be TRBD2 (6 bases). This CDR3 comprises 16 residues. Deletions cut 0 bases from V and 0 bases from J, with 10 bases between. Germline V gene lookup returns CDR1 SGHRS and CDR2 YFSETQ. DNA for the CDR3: TGCGCCAGCAGCTTGGGACTCGGGAGCTCCTACAATGAGCAGTTCTTC. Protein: CASSLGLGSSYNEQFF.

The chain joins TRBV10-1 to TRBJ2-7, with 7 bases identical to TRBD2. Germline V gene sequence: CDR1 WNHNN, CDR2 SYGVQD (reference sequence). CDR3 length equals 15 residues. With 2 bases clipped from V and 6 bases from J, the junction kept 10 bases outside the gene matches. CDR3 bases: TGCGCCAGCAGTGAGCACTCGGCGGGAGAGGTCGAGCAGTACTTC. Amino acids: CASSEHSAGEVEQYF.

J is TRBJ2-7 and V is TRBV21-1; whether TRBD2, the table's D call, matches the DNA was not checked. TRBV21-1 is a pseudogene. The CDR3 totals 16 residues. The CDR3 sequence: CASSKAIGTSGYEQYF. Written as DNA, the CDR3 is TGTGCCAGCAGCAAAGCGATTGGGACTAGCGGTTACGAGCAGTACTTC.

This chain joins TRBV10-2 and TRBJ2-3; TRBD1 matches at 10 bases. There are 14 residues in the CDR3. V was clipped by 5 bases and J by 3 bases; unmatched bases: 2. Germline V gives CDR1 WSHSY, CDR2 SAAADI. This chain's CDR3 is CASSQGQGTDTQYF. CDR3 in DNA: TGCGCCAGCAGTCAGGGACAGGGGACAGATACGCAGTATTTT.

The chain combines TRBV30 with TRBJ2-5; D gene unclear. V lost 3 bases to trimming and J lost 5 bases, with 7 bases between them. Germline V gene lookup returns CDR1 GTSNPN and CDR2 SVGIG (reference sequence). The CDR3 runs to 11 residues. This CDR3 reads CAWRGLETQYF. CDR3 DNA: TGTGCCTGGAGAGGTCTGGAGACCCAGTACTTC.

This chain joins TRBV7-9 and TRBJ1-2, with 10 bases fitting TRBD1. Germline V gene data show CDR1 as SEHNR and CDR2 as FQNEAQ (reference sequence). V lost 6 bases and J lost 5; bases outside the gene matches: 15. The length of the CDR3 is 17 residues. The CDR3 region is CASSQPGQGLLRYGYTF. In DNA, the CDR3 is TGTGCCAGCAGTCAGCCGGGACAGGGGCTCCTTCGTTATGGCTACACCTTC.

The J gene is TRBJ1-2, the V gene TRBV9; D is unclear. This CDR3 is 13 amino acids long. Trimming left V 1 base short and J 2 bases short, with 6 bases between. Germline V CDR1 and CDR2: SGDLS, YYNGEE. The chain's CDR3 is CASSVYSNYGYTF. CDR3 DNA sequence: TGTGCCAGCAGCGTATATTCCAACTATGGCTACACCTTC.

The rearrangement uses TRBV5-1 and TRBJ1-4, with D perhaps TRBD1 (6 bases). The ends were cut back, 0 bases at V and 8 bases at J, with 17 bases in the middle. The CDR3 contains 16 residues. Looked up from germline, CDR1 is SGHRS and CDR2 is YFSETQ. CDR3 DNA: TGCGCCAGCAGCTTGGATCGGGGGGCAGGAGGCGAAAAACTGTTTTTT. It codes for CASSLDRGAGGEKLFF. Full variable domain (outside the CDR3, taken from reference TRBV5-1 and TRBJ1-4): KAGVTQTPRYLIKTRGQQVTLSCSPISGHRSVSWYQQTPGQGLQFLFEYFSETQRNKGNFPGRFSGRQFSNSRSEMNVSTLELGDSALYLCASSLDRGAGGEKLFFGSGTQLSVL.

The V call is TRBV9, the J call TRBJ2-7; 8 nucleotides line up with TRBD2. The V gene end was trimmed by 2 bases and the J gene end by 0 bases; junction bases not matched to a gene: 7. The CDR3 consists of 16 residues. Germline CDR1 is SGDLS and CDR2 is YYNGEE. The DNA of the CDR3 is TGTGCCAGCAGCGTGGGTAGCGGGGTAAGCTCCTACGAGCAGTACTTC. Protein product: CASSVGSGVSSYEQYF.

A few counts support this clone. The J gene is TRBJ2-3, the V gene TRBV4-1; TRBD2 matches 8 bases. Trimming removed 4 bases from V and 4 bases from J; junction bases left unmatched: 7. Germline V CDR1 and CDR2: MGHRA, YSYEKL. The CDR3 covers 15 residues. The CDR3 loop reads CASSLRTSNADTQYF. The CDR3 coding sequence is TGCGCCAGCAGCCTCCGGACTAGCAACGCAGATACGCAGTATTTT.

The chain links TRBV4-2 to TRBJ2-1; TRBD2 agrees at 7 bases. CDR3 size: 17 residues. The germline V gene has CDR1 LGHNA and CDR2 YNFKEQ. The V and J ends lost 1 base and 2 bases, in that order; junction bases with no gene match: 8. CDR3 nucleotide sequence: TGTGCCAGCAGCCAAGTAACTGGTAGCGGGCCCTACAATGAGCAGTTCTTC. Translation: CASSQVTGSGPYNEQFF.

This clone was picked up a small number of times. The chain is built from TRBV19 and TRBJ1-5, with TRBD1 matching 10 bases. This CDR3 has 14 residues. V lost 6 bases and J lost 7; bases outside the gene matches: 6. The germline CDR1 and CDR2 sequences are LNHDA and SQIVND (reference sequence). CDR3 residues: CASSRQGAGQPQHF. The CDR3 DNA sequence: TGTGCCAGTAGCAGACAGGGGGCAGGGCAGCCCCAGCATTTT.

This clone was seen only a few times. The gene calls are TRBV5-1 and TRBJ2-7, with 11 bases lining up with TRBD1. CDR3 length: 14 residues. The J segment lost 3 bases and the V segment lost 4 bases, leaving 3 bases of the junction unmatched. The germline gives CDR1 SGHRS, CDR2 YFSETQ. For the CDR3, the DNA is TGCGCCAGCAGCGGTGGGACAGGGGGCTACGAGCAGTACTTC. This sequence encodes CASSGGTGGYEQYF.

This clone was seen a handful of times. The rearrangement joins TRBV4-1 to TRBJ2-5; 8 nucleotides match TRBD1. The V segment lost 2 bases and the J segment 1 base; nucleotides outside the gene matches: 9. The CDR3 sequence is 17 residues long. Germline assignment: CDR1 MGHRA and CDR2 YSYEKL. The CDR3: CASSQNTGTGGQETQYF. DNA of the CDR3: TGCGCCAGCAGCCAAAACACTGGGACAGGCGGCCAAGAGACCCAGTACTTC.

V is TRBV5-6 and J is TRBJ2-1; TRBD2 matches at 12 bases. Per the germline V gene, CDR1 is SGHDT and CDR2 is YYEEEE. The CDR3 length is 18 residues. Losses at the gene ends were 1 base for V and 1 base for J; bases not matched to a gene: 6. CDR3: CASSLRLAGGPSYNEQFF. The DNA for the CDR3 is TGTGCCAGCAGCTTGAGGCTAGCGGGAGGGCCGTCCTACAATGAGCAGTTCTTC. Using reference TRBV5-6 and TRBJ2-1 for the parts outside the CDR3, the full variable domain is DAGVTQSPTHLIKTRGQQVTLRCSPKSGHDTVSWYQQALGQGPQFIFQYYEEEERQRGNFPDRFSGHQFPNYSSELNVNALLLGDSALYLCASSLRLAGGPSYNEQFFGPGTRLTVL.

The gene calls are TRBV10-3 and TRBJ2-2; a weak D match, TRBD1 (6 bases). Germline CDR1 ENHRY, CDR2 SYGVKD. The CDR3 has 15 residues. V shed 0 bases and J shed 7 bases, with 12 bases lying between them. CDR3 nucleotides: TGTGCCATCAGTGAGTCGACAGGTTCGGACGGGGAGCTGTTTTTT. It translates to CAISESTGSDGELFF.